Described below is a single T cell receptor beta chain sequence and its context. Its antigen is currently unknown. The data were obtained in a study of shared clonotypes between healthy human individuals. General study points: With few donors, the genetic and exposure-history diversity represented was limited.

Trimming left V 8 bases short and J 6 bases short, with 10 bases between. The CDR3 totals 11 residues. Germline V lookup: CDR1 MNHEY, CDR2 SMNVEV (reference sequence). Original analysis: ImmunoSEQ gave junction-only sequences without quality scores, so filtering differed. Libraries were prepared by immunoSEQ multiplex PCR; TCRdb keeps only in-frame clonotypes and omits some of them. D and trimming come from the DNA, and the V and J calls and clone size come from that table. This sample has about 2 million clones; roughly 94% occur once, and the top ten carry 0.13%. Division of CD4+ cells produced a CD45RA+ naive subset and a CD45RA-negative memory subset.

This chain connects TRBV27 to TRBJ1-1; D is uncertain. The sequence came from a young man in good health. Sequencing input: naive CD4+ T cells sorted from blood. As for subset: CD45RA+ positively selected. This CDR3 reads CASPTPAEAFF. CDR3 bases: TGTGCCAGCCCAACACCTGCTGAAGCTTTCTTT.